A single sample is the source of the 18 T cell receptor beta chains below, sequenced in a study of vaccination and CD4 T cells after COVID-19. The Oncomine TCR Beta short-read assay sequenced DNA from cultured CD4+ T cells. TCRdb re-called the PCR reads with MiXCR, one entry per CDR3 protein. The sample holds about 15,000 distinct CDR3 sequences, approximately 50% seen once. What these receptors recognize is not known. Treatment described: approximately 9-day PBMC culture with coronavirus spike peptide pools or control peptides (ViraFEST assay). Sequenced: CD4+ T cells from blood, cultured in vitro. Receptor source: a human donor who had recovered from COVID-19.

This clonotype was observed a few times. The chain uses TRBV6-1 and TRBJ2-2; the match to TRBD1 covers 10 bases. Germline V gene lookup returns CDR1 MNHNS and CDR2 SASEGT. The ends lost 6 bases at V and 3 bases at J; junction bases unmatched: 7. The CDR3 covers 16 residues. In nucleotides, the CDR3 is TGTGCCAGCAGACCACCCGGGACAGGGGACACCGGGGAGCTGTTTTTT. Encoded protein: CASRPPGTGDTGELFF.

The chain uses TRBV12-3 or TRBV12-4 and TRBJ2-1; 10 bases match TRBD2. The CDR3 sequence is 15 residues long. J lost 9 bases, V lost 2 bases, and 7 bases had no gene match. CDR3 nucleotides: TGTGCCAGCAGTTTAACGAGCGGGGGGGCTGTTGAGCAGTTCTTC. The encoded protein is CASSLTSGGAVEQFF.

The chain recombines TRBV15 with TRBJ2-1; a weak D match, TRBD2 (6 bases). Germline assignment: CDR1 LNHNV and CDR2 YYDKDF (reference sequence). CDR3 size: 16 residues. V dropped 3 bases and J dropped 0 bases, with 12 bases sitting between them. The CDR3 DNA is TGTGCCACCAGCAGCGATACTAGCTCCTCCTACAATGAGCAGTTCTTC. Amino acid sequence: CATSSDTSSSYNEQFF.

This chain uses TRBV6-2 or TRBV6-3 with TRBJ2-7; weak D call: TRBD1 (5 bases). The V gene lost 5 bases and the J gene lost 3 bases, with 11 bases spanning the gap. Germline lookup yields CDR1 MNHEY and CDR2 SVGEGT. This CDR3 spans 13 amino acids. CDR3 sequence: CASSVNQGYEQYF. The DNA of the CDR3 is TGTGCCAGCAGTGTTAATCAGGGCTACGAGCAGTACTTC.

This chain links TRBV15 with TRBJ2-7; the D is unclear. The CDR3 extends over 14 amino acids. The germline V and J ends were trimmed by 2 bases and 0 bases, with 8 bases remaining between them. The V gene's germline CDR1 is LNHNV and CDR2 YYDKDF (reference sequence). The CDR3 loop reads CATSRTLASYEQYF. DNA of the CDR3: TGTGCCACCAGCAGAACTTTGGCCTCCTACGAGCAGTACTTC.

The chain carries TRBV5-4 and TRBJ2-5; 8 nucleotides agree with TRBD2. Losses at the gene ends were 4 bases for V and 2 bases for J; bases not matched to a gene: 10. From germline, CDR1 is SGHNT and CDR2 YYREEE (reference sequence). The CDR3 is 16 amino acids. CDR3: CASSAAGRGPQETQYF. CDR3 sequence (DNA): TGTGCCAGCAGCGCTGCCGGGAGGGGCCCTCAAGAGACCCAGTACTTC.

The genes are TRBV6-2 or TRBV6-3 and TRBJ2-7, with 7 bases identical to TRBD1. V dropped 6 bases and J dropped 6; count of bases not matched to a gene: 11. This CDR3 is built from 14 residues. CDR1 and CDR2 (germline): MNHEY, SVGEGT. CDR3 sequence: CASRSRTGLGEQYF. In DNA, the CDR3 is TGTGCCAGCAGATCGAGGACAGGCCTCGGCGAGCAGTACTTC.

The chain is built from TRBV10-3 and TRBJ2-7, with D maybe TRBD1 (5 bases). V dropped 6 bases and J dropped 0 bases, with 15 bases sitting between them. The CDR3 consists of 15 residues. Germline-derived CDR1 and CDR2 are ENHRY and SYGVKD. CDR3 protein: CAIRTAGPPSYEQYF. CDR3 nucleotide sequence: TGTGCCATCAGAACGGCAGGGCCTCCCTCCTACGAGCAGTACTTC.

A few counts support this clonotype. The chain joins TRBV7-9 to TRBJ2-3; D is possibly TRBD1 (6 bases). The CDR3 has 15 amino acids. V lost 2 bases to trimming and J lost 4 bases, with 13 bases between them. In germline, CDR1 is SEHNR, CDR2 FQNEAQ (reference sequence). CDR3 DNA sequence: TGTGCCAGCAGCTTAAACCCAGGGGCTGCAGATACGCAGTATTTT. Translation gives CASSLNPGAADTQYF. Full variable domain (missing parts from reference TRBV7-9 and TRBJ2-3): DTGVSQNPRHKITKRGQNVTFRCDPISEHNRLYWYRQTLGQGPEFLTYFQNEAQLEKSRLLSDRFSAERPKGSFSTLEIQRTEQGDSAMYLCASSLNPGAADTQYFGPGTRLTVL.

V usage is TRBV27 and J usage is TRBJ1-6; perhaps TRBD1 as D (5 bases). The germline V gene encodes CDR1 MNHEY and CDR2 SMNVEV (reference sequence). The CDR3 runs 13 residues. With 2 bases removed from V and 9 bases from J, the gap between germline ends came to 8 bases. The CDR3: CASSLKGVSPLHF. CDR3 nucleotides: TGTGCCAGCAGTTTAAAAGGGGTTTCACCCCTCCACTTT.

The chain joins TRBV7-9 to TRBJ2-7; D is ambiguous. CDR1 and CDR2 from the germline V gene are SEHNR and FQNEAQ (reference sequence). The V gene lost 5 bases and the J gene lost 0 bases, with 20 bases spanning the gap. The CDR3 has 17 amino acids. CDR3 loop: CASSARAGPYISYEQYF. The CDR3 nucleotides read TGTGCCAGCAGCGCTAGGGCCGGGCCGTACATCTCCTACGAGCAGTACTTC.

This clonotype is termed medium-sized. The chain recombines TRBV6-2 or TRBV6-3 with TRBJ2-2, with 7 bases that match TRBD2. The trim removed 8 bases at V and 5 bases at J, leaving 8 bases unmatched. Per the germline V gene, CDR1 is MNHEY and CDR2 is SVGEGT. The CDR3 loop spans 14 amino acids. CDR3: CASGLLGGTGELFF. In DNA, the CDR3 is TGTGCCAGCGGCCTTCTGGGGGGGACCGGGGAGCTGTTTTTT.

The chain employs TRBV19 and TRBJ2-1; D unclear. V was pared by 3 bases and J by 3 bases, with 0 bases between. In germline, CDR1 is LNHDA, CDR2 SQIVND (reference sequence). The CDR3 spans 11 residues. CDR3 nucleotide sequence: TGTGCCAGTAGTATCTACAATGAGCAGTTCTTC. Protein sequence: CASSIYNEQFF.

V gene TRBV7-3 combines with J gene TRBJ2-7; tentatively, D is TRBD1 (6 bases). CDR1 is SGHTA, CDR2 FQGTGA, per germline. Trimming left V 3 bases short and J 6 bases short, with 12 bases between. The CDR3 length is 13 residues. The CDR3 is CASSFKGDGEQYF. As DNA, the CDR3 is TGTGCCAGCAGCTTCAAGGGGGACGGCGAGCAGTACTTC.

This chain uses TRBV27 with TRBJ2-3; D gene ambiguous. Trimming shortened V by 1 base and J by 3 bases, and 8 bases separated the two germline ends. The CDR3 consists of 14 residues. The germline V gene has CDR1 MNHEY and CDR2 SMNVEV (reference sequence). The CDR3 spells CASSLYFQTDTQYF. The CDR3 bases are TGTGCCAGCAGTTTATATTTCCAGACAGATACGCAGTATTTT.

The rearrangement uses TRBV19 and TRBJ1-2; 7 positions agree with TRBD1. The V segment lost 5 bases and the J segment 4 bases; nucleotides outside the gene matches: 7. The CDR3 is 14 residues long. Germline V gives CDR1 LNHDA, CDR2 SQIVND (reference sequence). The CDR3 reads CASSPRQGGYGYTF. For the CDR3, the DNA is TGTGCCAGTAGTCCCCGACAGGGCGGCTATGGCTACACCTTC.

The chain uses TRBV27 and TRBJ1-5, with TRBD1 matching over 7 bases. The CDR3 spans 13 residues. V shed 3 bases, J shed 7 bases, and the junction held 3 bases outside the gene matches. The germline CDR1 and CDR2 sequences are MNHEY and SMNVEV (reference sequence). For the CDR3, the DNA is TGTGCCAGCAGTTTGAGGGGGCACCAGCCCCAGCATTTT. This translates into CASSLRGHQPQHF.

The J gene is TRBJ1-2, the V gene TRBV19; a weak D match, TRBD1 (5 bases). The germline gives CDR1 LNHDA, CDR2 SQIVND (reference sequence). CDR3 length: 13 residues. The germline V and J ends were trimmed by 3 bases and 4 bases, with 9 bases remaining between them. The DNA for the CDR3 is TGTGCCAGTAGTATTGGGGACTTCTATGGCTACACCTTC. This encodes CASSIGDFYGYTF.